This TCR beta chain stems from a study of T cell responses to AZD1222 COVID-19 vaccine. Study findings and constraints: AZD1222 recipients seropositive at baseline numbered only 5 or 6. The breadth and depth of Spike-specific TCRs increased once two AZD1222 doses had been given. Clonal diversity was possibly underestimated, and white British individuals and females predominated among donors.

Clones were sequenced by immunoSEQ multiplex PCR, and TCRdb holds only the in-frame ones, with some missing. Of more than 85,000 clones listed, roughly 90% were seen once; the top ten hold 9.5% to 15%. Unmatched junction bases numbered 3, after V lost 7 bases and J lost 2 bases. The CDR3 extends over 13 amino acids. Germline CDR1 SGDLS, CDR2 YYNGEE. On this clone itself: Its antigen is unidentified.

This receptor was identified in an adult in good health. This chain joins TRBV9 and TRBJ2-3, with TRBD2 matching 8 bases. Sequenced material: peripheral blood, taken on day 0 of MenACWY control vaccination. CDR3: CASGTRATDTQYF. The CDR3 DNA sequence: TGTGCCAGCGGGACTAGGGCCACAGATACGCAGTATTTT.